The source of this T cell receptor (beta chain) is a study of shared clonotypes between healthy human individuals. TCRdb's copy holds only in-frame clones and misses some; the assay was immunoSEQ multiplex PCR. The sample includes some 470,000 clones, about three quarters of them seen just once. This CDR3 has 13 residues. The J segment lost 3 bases and the V segment lost 7 bases, leaving 4 bases of the junction unmatched. Germline CDR1 and CDR2: GTSNPN and SVGIG (reference sequence). Comment on this clone: Its antigen is not identified. This may be a read error, as it is one base from a much larger clone.

Study-wide results and caveats: Sampling involved blood alone; tissue repertoires likely differ.

The chain uses TRBV30 and TRBJ1-1, with 11 bases lining up with TRBD1. The receptor was isolated from a woman aged 35 to 49 in good health. Some clones in this sample may be carry-over from other donors' samples. What was sequenced was PBMCs. CDR3 residues: CAYPGQGDTEAFF. The CDR3, as DNA: TGTGCCTACCCGGGACAGGGGGACACTGAAGCTTTCTTT. The full variable domain, its missing parts supplied by reference TRBV30 and TRBJ1-1, is SQTIHQWPATLVQPVGSPLSLECTVEGTSNPNLYWYRQAAGRGLQLLFYSVGIGQISSEVPQNLSASRPQDRQFILSSKKLLLSDSGFYLCAYPGQGDTEAFFGQGTRLTVV.